These 5 T cell receptor beta chains share one sample of origin, sequenced in a study of cytomegalovirus exposure and HLA in healthy donors. PCR was performed using 60 Vbeta and 13 Jbeta primers. Clones were read by immunoSEQ multiplex PCR, and TCRdb kept only the in-frame ones, dropping some. The sample's table shows roughly 120,000 clones. Input material: PBMCs. The receptors were gathered from a man younger than 30 in good health and CMV-seronegative.

The chain combines TRBV21-1 with TRBJ1-2; TRBD1, the table's D call, lacks a check against the DNA. TRBV21-1 is listed as a pseudogene. The length of the CDR3 is 16 residues. CDR3 region: CASSRLSPEGARGYTF. CDR3 DNA sequence: TGTGCCAGCAGCAGATTAAGTCCTGAGGGGGCGCGTGGCTACACCTTC.

The chain is built from TRBV5-1 and TRBJ1-1; TRBD1 matches at 7 bases. The CDR3 loop spans 16 amino acids. Germline loops: CDR1 SGHRS, CDR2 YFSETQ. Trimming took 4 bases from V and 2 from J; bases not matched to a gene: 11. In nucleotides, the CDR3 is TGCGCCAGCAGCCAGAAGGACAGGAAGACTAACACTGAAGCTTTCTTT. Translation: CASSQKDRKTNTEAFF.

The rearrangement links TRBV6-5 to TRBJ2-1; TRBD2 might be the D (6 bases). V was clipped by 6 bases and J by 6 bases, with 15 bases between them. The CDR3 runs to 14 residues. Germline assignment: CDR1 MNHEY and CDR2 SVGAGI. CDR3 amino acids: CASSPGEYPNEQFF. In DNA, the CDR3 is TGTGCCAGCAGCCCGGGAGAATACCCCAATGAGCAGTTCTTC.

The chain recombines TRBV10-2 with TRBJ1-2; possible D gene TRBD1, 5 bases. Trimming removed 2 bases at V and 7 bases at J, with 8 bases between. Germline-derived CDR1 and CDR2 are WSHSY and SAAADI. This CDR3 contains 12 residues. Here the CDR3 DNA reads TGCGCCAGCAGTGAGAGCCAGGGTGGCTACACCTTC. Translating it yields CASSESQGGYTF.

This chain uses TRBV19 with TRBJ1-1, with 8 bases matching TRBD1. This CDR3 is 15 amino acids long. Trimming cost V 6 bases and J 4 bases; bases outside gene matches: 10. Germline-derived CDR1 and CDR2 are LNHDA and SQIVND (reference sequence). In nucleotides, the CDR3 is TGTGCCAGTAGAGACAGGGGTTGGGGAGGCACTGAAGCTTTCTTT. Amino acids: CASRDRGWGGTEAFF.